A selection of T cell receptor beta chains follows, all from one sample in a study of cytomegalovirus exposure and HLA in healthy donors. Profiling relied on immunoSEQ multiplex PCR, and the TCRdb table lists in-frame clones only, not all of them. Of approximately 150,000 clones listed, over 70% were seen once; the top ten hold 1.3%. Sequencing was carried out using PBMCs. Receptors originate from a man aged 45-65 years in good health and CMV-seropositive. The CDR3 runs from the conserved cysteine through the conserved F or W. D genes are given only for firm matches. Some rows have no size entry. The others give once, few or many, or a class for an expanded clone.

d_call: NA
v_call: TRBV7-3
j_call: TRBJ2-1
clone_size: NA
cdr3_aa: CASSQTSPNEQFF
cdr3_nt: TGTGCCAGCAGCCAGACTAGTCCAAATGAGCAGTTCTTC

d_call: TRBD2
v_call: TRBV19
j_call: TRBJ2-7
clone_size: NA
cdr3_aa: CASRDALAGSYEQYF
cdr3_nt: TGTGCCAGTAGGGATGCGCTAGCGGGATCCTACGAGCAGTACTTC

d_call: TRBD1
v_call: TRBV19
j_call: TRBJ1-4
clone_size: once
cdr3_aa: CASRDRGASNEKLFF
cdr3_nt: TGTGCCAGTAGGGACAGGGGAGCGTCAAATGAAAAACTGTTTTTT

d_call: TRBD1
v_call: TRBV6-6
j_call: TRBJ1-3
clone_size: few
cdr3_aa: CASRGGQGQAGNTIYF
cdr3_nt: TGTGCCAGCAGGGGGGGACAGGGGCAGGCTGGAAACACCATATATTTT

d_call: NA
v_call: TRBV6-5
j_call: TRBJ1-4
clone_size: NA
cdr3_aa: CASSYSIGGQEKLFF
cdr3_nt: TGTGCCAGCAGTTACTCTATAGGGGGTCAAGAAAAACTGTTTTTT

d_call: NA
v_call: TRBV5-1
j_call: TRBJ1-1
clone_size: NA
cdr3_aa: CASSQNTNTEAFF
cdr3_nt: TGCGCCAGCAGCCAAAACACGAACACTGAAGCTTTCTTT

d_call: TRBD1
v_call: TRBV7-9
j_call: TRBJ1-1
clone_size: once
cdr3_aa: CASSRDREIRTEAFF
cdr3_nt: TGTGCCAGCAGTAGGGACAGGGAGATAAGGACTGAAGCTTTCTTT

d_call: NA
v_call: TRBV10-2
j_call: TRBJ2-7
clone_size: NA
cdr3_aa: CASMREPHWEQYF
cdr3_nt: TGCGCCAGCATGAGGGAACCCCACTGGGAGCAGTACTTC

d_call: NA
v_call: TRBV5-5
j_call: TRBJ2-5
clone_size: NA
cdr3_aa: CASSLGGELQETQYF
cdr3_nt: TGTGCCAGCAGCTTGGGGGGGGAACTCCAAGAGACCCAGTACTTC

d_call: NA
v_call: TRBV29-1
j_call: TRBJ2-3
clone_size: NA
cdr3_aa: CSVSSNQADYTDTQYF
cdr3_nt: TGCAGCGTTTCCTCAAACCAGGCGGACTACACAGATACGCAGTATTTT

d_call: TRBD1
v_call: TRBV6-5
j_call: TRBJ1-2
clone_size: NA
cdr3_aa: CASSTGQGAGGYTF
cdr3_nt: TGTGCCAGCAGTACGGGACAGGGGGCCGGTGGCTACACCTTC

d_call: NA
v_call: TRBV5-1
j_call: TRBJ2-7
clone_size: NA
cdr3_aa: CASSLEVSYEQYF
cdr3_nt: TGCGCCAGCAGCTTAGAGGTTTCCTACGAGCAGTACTTC

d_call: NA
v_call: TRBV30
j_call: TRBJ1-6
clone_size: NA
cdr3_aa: CAWSALGGSYNSPLHF
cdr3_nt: TGTGCCTGGAGTGCCCTGGGGGGATCCTATAATTCACCCCTCCACTTT

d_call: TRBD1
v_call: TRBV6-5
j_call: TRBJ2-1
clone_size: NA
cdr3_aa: CASSNRQGANEQFF
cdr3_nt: TGTGCCAGCAGTAACCGACAGGGGGCCAATGAGCAGTTCTTC

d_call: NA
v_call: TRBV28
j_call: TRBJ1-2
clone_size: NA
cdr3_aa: CASSRQTNGYTF
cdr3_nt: TGTGCCAGCAGTCGACAGACAAATGGCTACACCTTC

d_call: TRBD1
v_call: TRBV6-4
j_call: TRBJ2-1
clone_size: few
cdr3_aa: CASSQQTGRSYNEQFF
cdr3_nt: TGTGCCAGCTCACAACAGACAGGGCGCTCCTACAATGAGCAGTTCTTC

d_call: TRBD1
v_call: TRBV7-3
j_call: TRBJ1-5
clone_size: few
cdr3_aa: CASSPGQGQPQHF
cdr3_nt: TGTGCCAGCAGCCCGGGACAGGGCCAGCCCCAGCATTTT

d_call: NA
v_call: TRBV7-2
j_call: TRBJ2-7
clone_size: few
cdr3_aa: CASSLVSGNYEQYF
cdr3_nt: TGTGCCAGCAGCTTAGTTTCCGGGAACTACGAGCAGTACTTC

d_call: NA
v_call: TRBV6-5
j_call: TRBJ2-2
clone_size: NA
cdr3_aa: CATRGLTGELFF
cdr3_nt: TGTGCCACAAGGGGCCTTACCGGGGAGCTGTTTTTT

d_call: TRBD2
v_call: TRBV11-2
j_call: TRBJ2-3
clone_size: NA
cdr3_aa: CASSWTSGMLSTDTQYF
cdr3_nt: TGTGCCAGCAGCTGGACTAGCGGGATGCTGAGCACAGATACGCAGTATTTT

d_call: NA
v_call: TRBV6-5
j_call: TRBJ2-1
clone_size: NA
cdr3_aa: CASSYSRLHNEQFF
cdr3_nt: TGTGCCAGCAGTTACTCGCGCCTACACAATGAGCAGTTCTTC

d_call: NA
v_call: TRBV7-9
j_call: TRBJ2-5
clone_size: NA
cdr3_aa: CASSLATVQETQYF
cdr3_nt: TGTGCCAGCAGCTTAGCTACAGTCCAAGAGACCCAGTACTTC

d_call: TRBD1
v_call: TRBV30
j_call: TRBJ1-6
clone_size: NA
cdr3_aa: CAWRGTGTTYNSPLHF
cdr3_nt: TGTGCCTGGAGGGGGACAGGGACCACTTATAATTCACCCCTCCACTTT

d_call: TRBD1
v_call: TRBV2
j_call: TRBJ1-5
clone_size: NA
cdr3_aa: CASILDRNSNQPQHF
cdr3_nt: TGTGCCAGCATTCTGGACAGGAATAGCAATCAGCCCCAGCATTTT

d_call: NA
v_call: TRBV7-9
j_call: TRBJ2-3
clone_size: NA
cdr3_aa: CASSLGQTGSRTDTQYF
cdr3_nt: TGTGCCAGCAGCTTGGGACAGACCGGGAGTAGGACAGATACGCAGTATTTT

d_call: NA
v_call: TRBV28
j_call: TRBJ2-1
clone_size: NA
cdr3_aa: CASSLVAYEQFF
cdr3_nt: TGTGCCAGCAGTTTAGTAGCATATGAGCAGTTCTTC

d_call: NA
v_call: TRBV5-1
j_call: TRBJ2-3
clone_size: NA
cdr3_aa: CASSLVAGMTDTQYF
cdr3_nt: TGCGCCAGCAGCTTGGTGGCGGGAATGACAGATACGCAGTATTTT

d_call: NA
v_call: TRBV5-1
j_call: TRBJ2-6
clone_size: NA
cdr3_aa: CASSYRGGSGANVLTF
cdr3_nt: TGCGCCAGCAGTTACAGGGGAGGCTCTGGGGCCAACGTCCTGACTTTC

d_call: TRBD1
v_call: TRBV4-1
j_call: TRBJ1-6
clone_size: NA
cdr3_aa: CASSQGQATGPPLHF
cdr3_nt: TGCGCCAGCAGCCAGGGACAGGCGACAGGGCCACCCCTCCACTTT

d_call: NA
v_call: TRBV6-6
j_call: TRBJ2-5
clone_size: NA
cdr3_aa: CASSDGIRKYF
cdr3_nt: TGTGCCAGCAGCGACGGGATTCGGAAGTACTTC

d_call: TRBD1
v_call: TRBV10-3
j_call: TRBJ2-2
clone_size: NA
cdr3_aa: CAAQGAPNTGELFF
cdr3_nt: TGTGCCGCACAGGGGGCGCCGAACACCGGGGAGCTGTTTTTT

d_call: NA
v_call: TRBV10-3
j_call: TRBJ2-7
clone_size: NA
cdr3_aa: CAISESFENYEQYF
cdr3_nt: TGTGCCATCAGTGAGTCGTTTGAGAACTACGAGCAGTACTTC

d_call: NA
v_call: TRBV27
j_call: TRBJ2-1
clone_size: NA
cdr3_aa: CASTELGNNEQFF
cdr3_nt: TGTGCCAGCACCGAACTAGGAAACAATGAGCAGTTCTTC

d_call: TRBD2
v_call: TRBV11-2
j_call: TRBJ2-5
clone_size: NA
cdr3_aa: CASSHGAGGPETQYF
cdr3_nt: TGTGCCAGCAGCCATGGGGCGGGGGGGCCGGAGACCCAGTACTTC

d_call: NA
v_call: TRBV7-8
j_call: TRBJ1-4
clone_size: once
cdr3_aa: CASSLGAANEKLFF
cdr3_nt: TGTGCCAGCAGCTTGGGGGCGGCTAATGAAAAACTGTTTTTT

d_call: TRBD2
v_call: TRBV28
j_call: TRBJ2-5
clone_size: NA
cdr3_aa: CASSLSLAGGIETQYF
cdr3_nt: TGTGCCAGCAGTTTAAGCCTAGCGGGAGGGATAGAGACCCAGTACTTC

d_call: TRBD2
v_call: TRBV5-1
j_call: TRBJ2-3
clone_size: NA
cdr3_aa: CATRRAGGPTDTQYF
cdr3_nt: TGCGCCACCAGAAGAGCGGGGGGGCCTACAGATACGCAGTATTTT

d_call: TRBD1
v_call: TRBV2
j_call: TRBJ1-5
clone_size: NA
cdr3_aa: CASGTEVDQPQHF
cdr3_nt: TGTGCCAGCGGGACAGAGGTCGATCAGCCCCAGCATTTT

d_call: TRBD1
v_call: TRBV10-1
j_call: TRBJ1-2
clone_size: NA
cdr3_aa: CASSESGGYGYTF
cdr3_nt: TGCGCCAGCAGTGAATCAGGGGGCTATGGCTACACCTTC

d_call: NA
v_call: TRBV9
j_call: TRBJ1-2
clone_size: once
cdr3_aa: CASSVVPGRSNYGYTF
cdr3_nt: TGTGCCAGCAGCGTAGTACCAGGGCGTTCTAACTATGGCTACACCTTC

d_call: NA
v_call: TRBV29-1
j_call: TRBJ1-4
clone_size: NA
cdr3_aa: CSAGWTNEKLFF
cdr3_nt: TGCAGCGCCGGGTGGACTAATGAAAAACTGTTTTTT

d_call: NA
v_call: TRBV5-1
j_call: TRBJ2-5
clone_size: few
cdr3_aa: CASSLRGSYQETQYF
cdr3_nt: TGCGCCAGCAGCTTAAGGGGATCGTACCAAGAGACCCAGTACTTC

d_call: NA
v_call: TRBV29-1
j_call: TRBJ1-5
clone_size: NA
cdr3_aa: CSVGSDQPQHF
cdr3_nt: TGCAGCGTTGGGTCAGATCAGCCCCAGCATTTT

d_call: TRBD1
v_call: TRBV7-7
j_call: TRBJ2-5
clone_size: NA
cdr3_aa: CASSKTGGNGETQYF
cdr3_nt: TGTGCTAGCAGCAAAACAGGGGGGAACGGAGAGACCCAGTACTTC

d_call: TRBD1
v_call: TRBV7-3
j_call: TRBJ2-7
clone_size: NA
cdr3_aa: CASSLTSGGGEQYF
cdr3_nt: TGTGCCAGCAGCTTAACTTCAGGGGGCGGCGAGCAGTACTTC

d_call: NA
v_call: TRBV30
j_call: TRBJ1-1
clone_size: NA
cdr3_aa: CAWSRGMKGANTEAFF
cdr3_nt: TGTGCCTGGAGCCGTGGAATGAAAGGGGCCAACACTGAAGCTTTCTTT

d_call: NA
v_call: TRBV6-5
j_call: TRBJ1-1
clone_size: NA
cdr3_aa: CASSRGQSLNTEAFF
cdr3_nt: TGTGCCAGCAGCCGGGGACAATCCTTGAACACTGAAGCTTTCTTT

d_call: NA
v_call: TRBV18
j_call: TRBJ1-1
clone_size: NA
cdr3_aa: CASSPANSRNTEAFF
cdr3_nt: TGTGCCAGCTCACCAGCGAATTCGCGGAACACTGAAGCTTTCTTT

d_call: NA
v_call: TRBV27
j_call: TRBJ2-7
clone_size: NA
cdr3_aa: CASSSPGAESSYEQYF
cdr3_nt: TGTGCCAGCAGTTCGCCAGGGGCTGAAAGCTCCTACGAGCAGTACTTC

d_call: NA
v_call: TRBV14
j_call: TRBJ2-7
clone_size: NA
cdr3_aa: CASSQEHGRAPEQYF
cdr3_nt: TGTGCCAGCAGCCAAGAACACGGGAGAGCACCCGAGCAGTACTTC

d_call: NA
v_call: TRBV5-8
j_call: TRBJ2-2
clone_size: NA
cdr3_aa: CASSLAEGVGELFF
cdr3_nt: TGTGCCAGCAGCTTGGCGGAGGGAGTCGGGGAGCTGTTTTTT

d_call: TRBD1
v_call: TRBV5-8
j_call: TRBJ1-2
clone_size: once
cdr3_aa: CASSLGQGNNYGYTF
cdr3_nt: TGTGCCAGCAGCCTTGGACAGGGGAACAACTATGGCTACACCTTC

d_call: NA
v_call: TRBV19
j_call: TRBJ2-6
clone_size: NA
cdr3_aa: CASSGAGANVLTF
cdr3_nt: TGTGCCAGTAGCGGGGCTGGGGCCAACGTCCTGACTTTC

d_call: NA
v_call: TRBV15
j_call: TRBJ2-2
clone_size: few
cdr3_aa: CATSRGGIGFGELFF
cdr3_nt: TGTGCCACCAGCAGAGGAGGGATAGGTTTCGGGGAGCTGTTTTTT

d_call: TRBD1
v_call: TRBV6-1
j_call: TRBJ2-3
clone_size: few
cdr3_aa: CASSEAHRGRRDTQYF
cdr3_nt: TGTGCCAGCAGTGAAGCCCACAGGGGGCGGAGGGATACGCAGTATTTT

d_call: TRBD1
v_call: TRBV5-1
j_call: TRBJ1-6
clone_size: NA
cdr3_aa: CASSLQGAACNSPLHF
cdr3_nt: TGCGCCAGCAGCCTCCAGGGGGCCGCCTGTAATTCACCCCTCCACTTT

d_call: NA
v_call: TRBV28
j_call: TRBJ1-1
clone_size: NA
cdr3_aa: CASSLQGNTEAFF
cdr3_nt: TGTGCCAGCAGTTTGCAGGGCAACACTGAAGCTTTCTTT

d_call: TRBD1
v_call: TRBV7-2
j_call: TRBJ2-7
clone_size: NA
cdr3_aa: CASSLRQGAQYEQYF
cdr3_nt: TGTGCCAGCAGCTTGAGACAGGGCGCCCAATACGAGCAGTACTTC

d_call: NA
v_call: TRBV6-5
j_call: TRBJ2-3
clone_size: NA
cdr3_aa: CASRGPLSPDTQYF
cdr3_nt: TGTGCCAGCAGGGGGCCCTTGTCCCCAGATACGCAGTATTTT

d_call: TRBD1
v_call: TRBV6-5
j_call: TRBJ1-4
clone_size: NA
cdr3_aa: CASSYSGQSNEKLFF
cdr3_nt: TGTGCCAGCAGTTACTCGGGACAGAGTAATGAAAAACTGTTTTTT